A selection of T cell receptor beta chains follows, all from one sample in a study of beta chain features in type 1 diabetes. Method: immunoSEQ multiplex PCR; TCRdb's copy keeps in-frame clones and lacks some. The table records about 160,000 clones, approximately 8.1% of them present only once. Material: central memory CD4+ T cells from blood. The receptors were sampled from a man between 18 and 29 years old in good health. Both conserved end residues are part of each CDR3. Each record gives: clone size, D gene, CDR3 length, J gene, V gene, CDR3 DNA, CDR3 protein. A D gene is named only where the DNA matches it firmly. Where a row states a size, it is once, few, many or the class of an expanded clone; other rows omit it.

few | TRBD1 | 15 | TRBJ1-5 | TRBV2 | TGTGCCAGCAGCGTGGACAGGGTAGGCAATCAGCCCCAGCATTTT | CASSVDRVGNQPQHF
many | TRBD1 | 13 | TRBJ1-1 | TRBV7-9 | TGTGCCAGCAGCCGACAGGGGAACACTGAAGCTTTCTTT | CASSRQGNTEAFF
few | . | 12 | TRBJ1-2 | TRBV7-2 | TGTGCCAGCAGCTGGGCAAGCTATGGCTACACCTTC | CASSWASYGYTF
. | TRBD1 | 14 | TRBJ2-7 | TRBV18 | TGTGCCAGCTCGCCCTCACAGGGGGCCTACGAGCAGTACTTC | CASSPSQGAYEQYF
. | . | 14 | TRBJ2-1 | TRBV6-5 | TGTGCCAGCAGTTACTCGGCCAGACATGAGGAGCAGTTCTTC | CASSYSARHEEQFF
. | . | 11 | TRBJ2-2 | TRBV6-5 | TGTGCCAGCAGTTACTTAGGGGAGCTGTTTTTT | CASSYLGELFF
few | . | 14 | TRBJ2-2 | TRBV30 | TGTGCCTGGAGACTCAGGGGAAACACCGGGGAGCTGTTTTTT | CAWRLRGNTGELFF
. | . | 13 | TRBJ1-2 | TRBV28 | TGTGCCAGCAGTGGCCCACCATCCTATGGCTACACCTTC | CASSGPPSYGYTF
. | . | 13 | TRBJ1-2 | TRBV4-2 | TGTGCCAGCAGCCACGGCGGTACGGCCGGCTACACCTTC | CASSHGGTAGYTF
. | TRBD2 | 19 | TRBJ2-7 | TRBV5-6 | TGTGCCAGCAGCTTAGGCGCCTTTTCGTCGGGAGGGCTAACGAACGAGCAGTACTTC | CASSLGAFSSGGLTNEQYF
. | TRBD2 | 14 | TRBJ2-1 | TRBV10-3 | TGTGCCATCAGCCGAGGGACTAGCGCGGGGGAGCAGTTCTTC | CAISRGTSAGEQFF
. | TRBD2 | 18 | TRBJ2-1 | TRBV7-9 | TGTGCCAGCAGCCTCCCCCCACGGCTAGCGGGAGTGAAGAATGAGCAGTTCTTC | CASSLPPRLAGVKNEQFF
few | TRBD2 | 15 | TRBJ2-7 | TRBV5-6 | TGTGCCAGCAGCCCGGGACTAGCGCATTCCTACGAGCAGTACTTC | CASSPGLAHSYEQYF
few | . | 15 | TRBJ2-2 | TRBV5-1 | TGCGCCAGCAGCTTGGAACAGGGTAACCCCGGGGAGCTGTTTTTT | CASSLEQGNPGELFF
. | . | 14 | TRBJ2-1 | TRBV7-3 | TGTGCCAGCAGCTTAACACAGTTACAAAATGAGCAGTTCTTC | CASSLTQLQNEQFF
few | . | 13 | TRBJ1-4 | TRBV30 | TGTGCCTGGAGTGTTTACAGTAATGAAAAACTGTTTTTT | CAWSVYSNEKLFF
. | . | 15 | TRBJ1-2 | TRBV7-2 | TGTGCCAGCAGCTTAGAGGGGCGCTTGCGCTATGGCTACACCTTC | CASSLEGRLRYGYTF
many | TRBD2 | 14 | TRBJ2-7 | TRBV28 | TGTGCCAGCAGTGGCGGGACTAGCAGGCACGAGCAGTACTTC | CASSGGTSRHEQYF
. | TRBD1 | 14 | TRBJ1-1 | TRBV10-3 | TGTGCCATCAACCGACAGGGATCAGACACTGAAGCTTTCTTT | CAINRQGSDTEAFF
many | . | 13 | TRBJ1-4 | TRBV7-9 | TGTGCCAGCAGCTGGGGGAGGGATGAAAAACTGTTTTTT | CASSWGRDEKLFF
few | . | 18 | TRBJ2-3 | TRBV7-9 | TGTGCCAGCAGCCCTGACCTCGGGGGAGGTGCAACGAGAGATACGCAGTATTTT | CASSPDLGGGATRDTQYF
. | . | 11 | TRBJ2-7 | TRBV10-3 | TGTGCCATCAAGAGAGGGAGAGAGCAGTACTTC | CAIKRGREQYF
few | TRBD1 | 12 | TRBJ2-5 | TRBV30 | TGTGCCTGGAAGAACGATGAGGGGACAGGGGACTTC | CAWKNDEGTGDF
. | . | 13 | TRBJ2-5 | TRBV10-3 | TGTGCCTCCGCCGGGGGAAAGGGGGAGACCCAGTACTTC | CASAGGKGETQYF
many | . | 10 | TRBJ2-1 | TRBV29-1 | TGCAGCTCCCGCCGGGATGAGCAGTTCTTC | CSSRRDEQFF
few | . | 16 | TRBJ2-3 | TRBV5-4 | TGTGCCAGCAGCTTGGACAGCTTCTCTAGCACAGATACGCAGTATTTT | CASSLDSFSSTDTQYF
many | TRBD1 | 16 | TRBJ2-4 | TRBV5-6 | TGTGCCAGCAGCTTGGCCAACGGGACAGGCAAAAACATTCAGTACTTC | CASSLANGTGKNIQYF
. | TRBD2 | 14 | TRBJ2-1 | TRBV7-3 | TGTGCCAGCAGGACGACTAGCGGGAGCGATGAGCAGTTCTTC | CASRTTSGSDEQFF
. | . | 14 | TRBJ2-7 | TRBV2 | TGTGCCAGCTCTCAGGCGGAGTGGAGGGACGAGCAGTACTTC | CASSQAEWRDEQYF
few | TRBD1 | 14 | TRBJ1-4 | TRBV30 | TGTGCCTGCCACGACAGGGCTGCTAATGAAAAACTGTTTTTT | CACHDRAANEKLFF
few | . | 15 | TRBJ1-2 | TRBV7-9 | TGTGCCAGCAGCTTACGAGGGAACCTCAACTATGGCTACACCTTC | CASSLRGNLNYGYTF
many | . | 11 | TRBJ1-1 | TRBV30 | TGTGCCTGGAGTGTCGTTGGGCCGGCTTTCTTT | CAWSVVGPAFF
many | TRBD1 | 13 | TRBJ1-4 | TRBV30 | TGTGCCTGGAGCGGATCGGGACAGGAAAAACTGTTTTTT | CAWSGSGQEKLFF
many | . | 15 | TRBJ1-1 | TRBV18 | TGTGCCAGCTCACCAACCAACCCGGGAGAGACTGAAGCTTTCTTT | CASSPTNPGETEAFF
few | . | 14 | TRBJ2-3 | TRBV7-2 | TGTGCCAGCAGCTTAGGGGGGGACACAGATACGCAGTATTTT | CASSLGGDTDTQYF
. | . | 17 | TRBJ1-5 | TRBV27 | TGTGCCATCTCACGAGAGCCCCAGGGCAGCGTGGGGCAGCCCCAGCATTTT | CAISREPQGSVGQPQHF
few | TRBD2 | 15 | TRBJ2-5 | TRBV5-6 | TGTGCCAGCAGCTTGCCCGGTGGGAGGGAAGAGACCCAGTACTTC | CASSLPGGREETQYF
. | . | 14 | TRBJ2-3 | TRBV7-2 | TGTGCCAGTTCTGCGCAGGCAAACACAGATACGCAGTATTTT | CASSAQANTDTQYF
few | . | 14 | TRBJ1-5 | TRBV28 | TGTGCCAGCTTCCCAGGGGCGGGCAATCAGCCCCAGCATTTT | CASFPGAGNQPQHF
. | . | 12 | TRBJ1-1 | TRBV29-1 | TGCAGCGTTTTCGACACCCACACTGAAGCTTTCTTT | CSVFDTHTEAFF
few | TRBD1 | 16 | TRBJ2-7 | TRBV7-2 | TGTGCCAGCAGTTTACAGGGGGCAATCTCCTCCTACGAGCAGTACTTC | CASSLQGAISSYEQYF
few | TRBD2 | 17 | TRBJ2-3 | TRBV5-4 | TGTGCCAGCAGCTGGGGAGGACTAGCGGGAGGGGCAGATACGCAGTATTTT | CASSWGGLAGGADTQYF
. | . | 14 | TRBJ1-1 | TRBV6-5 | TGTGCCAGCAGTTACACACAGAAGAACACTGAAGCTTTCTTT | CASSYTQKNTEAFF
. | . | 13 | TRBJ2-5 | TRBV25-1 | TGTGCCAGCAGTGAATGGGAGGCGGAGACCCAGTACTTC | CASSEWEAETQYF
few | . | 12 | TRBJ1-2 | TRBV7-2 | TGTGCCAGCAGCTTCGGAGGTTATGGCTACACCTTC | CASSFGGYGYTF
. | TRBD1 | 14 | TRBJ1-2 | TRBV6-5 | TGTGCCAGCAGCTTAGGGACAGACGGCTATGGCTACACCTTC | CASSLGTDGYGYTF
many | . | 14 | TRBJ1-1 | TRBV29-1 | TGCAGCCCGAAGGAGGGTGGCATGAACACTGAAGCTTTCTTT | CSPKEGGMNTEAFF
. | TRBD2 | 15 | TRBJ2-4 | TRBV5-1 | TGCGCCAGCAGCATGACTAGCGGGGGGAAAAACATTCAGTACTTC | CASSMTSGGKNIQYF
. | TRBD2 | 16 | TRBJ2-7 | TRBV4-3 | TGCGCCAGCAGCCAAGGGGGGGGAGGGCCTCCCTACGAGCAGTACTTC | CASSQGGGGPPYEQYF